One and the same sample provided the 9 T cell receptor beta chains below, sequenced in a study of somatic mutations in cytotoxic T cells in rheumatoid arthritis. Libraries were prepared by immunoSEQ multiplex PCR; TCRdb keeps only in-frame clonotypes and omits some of them. The repertoire holds fewer than 20,000 clones, with 65% to 80% as singletons. Sequencing was done on a sample of CD8+ T cells sorted from blood. The receptors come from an adult with rheumatoid arthritis.

This chain links TRBV19 with TRBJ2-1; tentatively, D is TRBD1 or TRBD2 (6 bases each). CDR1 LNHDA and CDR2 SQIVND come from the germline V gene (reference sequence). CDR3 size: 17 residues. V lost 4 bases to trimming and J lost 0 bases, with 16 bases between them. The CDR3 here is CASSKWGALSSYNEQFF. CDR3 DNA: TGTGCCAGTAGTAAATGGGGGGCATTGAGCTCCTACAATGAGCAGTTCTTC. The full variable domain, in which reference TRBV19 and TRBJ2-1 provide the parts outside the CDR3, is DGGITQSPKYLFRKEGQNVTLSCEQNLNHDAMYWYRQDPGQGLRLIYYSQIVNDFQKGDIAEGYSVSREKKESFPLTVTSAQKNPTAFYLCASSKWGALSSYNEQFFGPGTRLTVL.

The CDR3 bases are TGTGCCAGCAGGGGAGTTAGCGGGAGAGGTTTACACGAGCAGTACTTC. The encoded protein is CASRGVSGRGLHEQYF. The rearrangement uses TRBV11-3 and TRBJ2-7; TRBD2 aligns across 9 bases. Germline V gives CDR1 SGHNT, CDR2 YENEEA. V shed 6 bases and J 5 bases; nucleotides not matched to a gene: 14. The CDR3 loop spans 16 amino acids.

The rearrangement uses TRBV11-2 and TRBJ2-6; D not certain. Germline CDR1 is SGHAT and CDR2 is FQNNGV. The V and J ends lost 1 base and 2 bases respectively, with 3 bases between them. CDR3 length equals 14 residues. As DNA, the CDR3 is TGTGCCAGCAGCTTAGGAACTGGGGCCAACGTCCTGACTTTC. Encoded protein: CASSLGTGANVLTF. Variable domain in full (rest from reference TRBV11-2 and TRBJ2-6): EAGVAQSPRYKIIEKRQSVAFWCNPISGHATLYWYQQILGQGPKLLIQFQNNGVVDDSQLPKDRFSAERLKGVDSTLKIQPAKLEDSAVYLCASSLGTGANVLTFGAGSRLTVL.

This clone is a singleton in its sample. This sequence joins TRBV15 and TRBJ1-3; 7 bases match TRBD1. There are 16 residues in the CDR3. CDR1 LNHNV and CDR2 YYDKDF come from the germline V gene (reference sequence). The junction had 7 bases not matched to a gene; V was cut back by 3 bases and J by 2 bases. The DNA of the CDR3 is TGTGCCACCAGCAGGCCAACCCAGGGGGCTGGAAACACCATATATTTT. This sequence encodes CATSRPTQGAGNTIYF.

This clone was observed a few times. The chain links TRBV7-2 to TRBJ2-7; 11 bases align to TRBD2. Germline CDR1 and CDR2: SGHTA and FQGNSA. V trimming: 1 base; J trimming: 2 bases; junction bases outside the gene matches: 4. This CDR3 has 16 amino acids. The CDR3 sequence is CASSLGLAGGPYEQYF. CDR3 nucleotides: TGTGCCAGCAGCTTAGGATTAGCGGGGGGGCCCTACGAGCAGTACTTC.

The chain uses TRBV2 and TRBJ1-6, with 8 bases that match TRBD1. The V and J ends lost 9 bases and 9 bases, in that order; junction bases with no gene match: 7. The CDR3 is 13 amino acids. In germline, CDR1 is SNHLY, CDR2 FYNNEI. CDR3 sequence (DNA): TGTGCCAGGAATACAGGGGGGGGTTCACCCCTCCACTTT. Translated: CARNTGGGSPLHF. Complete variable domain (other parts from reference TRBV2 and TRBJ1-6): EPEVTQTPSHQVTQMGQEVILRCVPISNHLYFYWYRQILGQKVEFLVSFYNNEISEKSEIFDDQFSVERPDGSNFTLKIRSTKLEDSAMYFCARNTGGGSPLHFGNGTRLTVT.

The J gene is TRBJ2-1, the V gene TRBV2; D remains ambiguous. Germline-derived CDR1 and CDR2 are SNHLY and FYNNEI. The CDR3 runs to 18 residues. V lost 4 bases, J lost 8 bases, and 27 bases lay in between. CDR3 in amino acids: CASSVTMGKTTPWDEQFF. Here the CDR3 DNA reads TGTGCCAGCAGTGTAACAATGGGAAAAACAACCCCCTGGGATGAGCAGTTCTTC.

This chain links TRBV6-5 with TRBJ2-7; D is perhaps TRBD1 or TRBD2 (5 bases each). Trimming took 6 bases from V and 3 from J, leaving 18 bases between them. This CDR3 comprises 15 residues. CDR1 is MNHEY, CDR2 SVGAGI, per germline. The CDR3 reads CASSYGPGTHYEQYF. In DNA form, the CDR3 reads TGTGCCAGCAGCTATGGGCCCGGGACCCACTACGAGCAGTACTTC.

Comments on this clone: This sample includes further DNA sequences coding for the same CDR3. The chain carries TRBV6-5 and TRBJ2-7, with D possibly being TRBD1 (6 bases). Germline V gene data show CDR1 as MNHEY and CDR2 as SVGAGI. The ends were cut back, 4 bases at V and 1 base at J, with 8 bases in the middle. This CDR3 is 13 amino acids long. CDR3 region: CASSFGQSYEQYF. For the CDR3, the DNA is TGTGCCAGCAGTTTTGGACAGTCCTACGAGCAGTACTTC.